This T cell receptor (beta chain) was captured by sequencing in a study of T cell clonality in common variable immunodeficiency. This clone was seen at least ten times. What it binds is unknown. Read coverage stops 3 residues before the CDR3 terminus; the germline J gene supplies the remainder. Study-wide results and caveats: Compared with healthy controls, CVID subjects showed increased TCRbeta clonality, mostly in about a third.

Assay used: immunoSEQ multiplex PCR; TCRdb lists only in-frame clones, some missing. Listed for the sample are around 29,000 clones, none seen a single time. Each donor provided about 5 to 8.5 ml of heparinized whole blood. Between the trimmed V and J ends, which lost 10 bases and 0 bases, there was a span of 10 bases. The V gene's germline CDR1 is LNHDA and CDR2 SQIVND (reference sequence). This CDR3 spans 13 amino acids. The chain joins TRBV19 to TRBJ2-1, with TRBD1 as a possible D gene (6 bases). This TCR derives from a person aged 18 to 70 in good health. Specimen: peripheral blood mononuclear cells. The DNA read from the CDR3 is TGTGCCACCAACAGGGCCTCCTACAATGAG. As protein: CATNRASYNE. From start to end, the CDR3 is CATNRASYNEQFF.